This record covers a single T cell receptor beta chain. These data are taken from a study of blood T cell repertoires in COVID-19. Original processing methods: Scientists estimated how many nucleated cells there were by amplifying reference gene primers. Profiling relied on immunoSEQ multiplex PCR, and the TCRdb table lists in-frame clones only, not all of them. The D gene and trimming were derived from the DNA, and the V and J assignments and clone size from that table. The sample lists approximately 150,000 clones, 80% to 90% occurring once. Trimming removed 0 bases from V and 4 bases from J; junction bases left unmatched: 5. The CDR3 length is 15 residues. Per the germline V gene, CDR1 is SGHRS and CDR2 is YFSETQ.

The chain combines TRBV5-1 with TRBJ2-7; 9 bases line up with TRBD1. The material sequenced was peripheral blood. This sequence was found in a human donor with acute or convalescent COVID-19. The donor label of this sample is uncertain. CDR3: CASSLAAGQGYEQYF. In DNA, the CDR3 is TGCGCCAGCAGCTTGGCCGCGGGACAGGGATACGAGCAGTACTTC.